This T cell receptor beta chain was recorded in a study of T cell clusters in autoimmune cytopenias. One tube held mixed TRB-A and TRB-B primer pools for touch-down PCR. TCRdb reprocessed the multiplex PCR reads and keeps a single row for each CDR3 protein, giving no DNA. The sample has 490 or so distinct CDR3 sequences; the top ten hold roughly 25%. The CDR3 length is 15 residues. Germline CDR1 MNHEY, CDR2 SVGAGI. TRB was amplified from about 270 ng of peripheral blood genomic DNA per sample. The same data also went into a second study, on T cell repertoires in aging, cancer and after chemotherapy.

Sequencing was carried out using peripheral blood. The sequence was collected from a human donor in good health. This sequence joins TRBV6-5 and TRBJ2-7; absent DNA, TCRdb's TRBD1 call cannot be checked. The CDR3 loop is CASIPPGQGIREQYF.